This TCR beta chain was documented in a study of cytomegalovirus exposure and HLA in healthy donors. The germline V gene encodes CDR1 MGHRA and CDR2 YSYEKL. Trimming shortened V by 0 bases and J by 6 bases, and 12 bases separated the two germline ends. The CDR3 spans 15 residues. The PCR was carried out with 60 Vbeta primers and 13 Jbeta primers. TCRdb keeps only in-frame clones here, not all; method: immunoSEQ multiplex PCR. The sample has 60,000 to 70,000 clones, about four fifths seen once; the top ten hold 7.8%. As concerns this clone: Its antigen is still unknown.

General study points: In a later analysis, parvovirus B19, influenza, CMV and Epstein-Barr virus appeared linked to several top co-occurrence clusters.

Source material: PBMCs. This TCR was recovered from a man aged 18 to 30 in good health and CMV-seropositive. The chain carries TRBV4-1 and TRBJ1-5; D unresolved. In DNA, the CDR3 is TGCGCCAGCAGCCAAGAATTACGGTCGGGTCAGCCCCAGCATTTT. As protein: CASSQELRSGQPQHF.